This T cell receptor (beta chain) was retrieved from a study of T cells in Graves' hyperthyroidism and ophthalmopathy. Thyroid ultrasound and orbital computed tomography, with clinical symptoms and serum thyroxine and TRAb, informed diagnoses. This clonotype was observed at least ten times. RNA transcripts provided the source from which TCR beta CDR3 regions were amplified. The primer set for the first-round RT-PCR of the TCR CDR3 was HTBI. TCRdb reprocessed the multiplex PCR reads via MiXCR and lists one record per CDR3 protein. This sample has about 250,000 distinct CDR3 sequences, with approximately 24% found just once. The sequenced material came from blood. This TCR was sampled from a woman in her forties with Graves' ophthalmopathy.

This CDR3 is CASSTGTDEQYF. The CDR3 nucleotides read TGTGCCAGCAGTACGGGGACAGACGAGCAGTACTTC. The chain has TRBV6-5 and TRBJ2-7, with TRBD1 matching over 7 bases. With V trimmed by 5 bases and J by 5 bases, 3 bases remained unmatched. Germline lookup yields CDR1 MNHEY and CDR2 SVGAGI. The CDR3 spans 12 residues.